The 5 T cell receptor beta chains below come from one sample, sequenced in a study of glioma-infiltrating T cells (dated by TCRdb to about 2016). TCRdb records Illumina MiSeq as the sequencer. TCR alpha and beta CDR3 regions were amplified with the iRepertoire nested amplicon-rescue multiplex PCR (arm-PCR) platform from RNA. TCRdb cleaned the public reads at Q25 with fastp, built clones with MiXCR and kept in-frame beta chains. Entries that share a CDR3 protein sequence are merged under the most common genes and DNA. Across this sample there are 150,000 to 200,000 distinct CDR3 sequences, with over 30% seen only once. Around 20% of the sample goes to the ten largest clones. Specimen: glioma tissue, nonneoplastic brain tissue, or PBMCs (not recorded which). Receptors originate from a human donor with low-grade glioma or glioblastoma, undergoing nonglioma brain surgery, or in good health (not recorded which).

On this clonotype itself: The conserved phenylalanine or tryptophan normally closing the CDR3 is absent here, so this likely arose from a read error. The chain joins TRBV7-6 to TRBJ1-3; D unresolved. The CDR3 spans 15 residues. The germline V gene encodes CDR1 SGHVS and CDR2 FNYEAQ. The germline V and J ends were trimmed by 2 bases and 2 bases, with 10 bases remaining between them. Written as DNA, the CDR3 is TGTGCCAGCAGCTTACAGGCCGAAACTGGAAACACCATATATCTT. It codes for CASSLQAETGNTIYL.

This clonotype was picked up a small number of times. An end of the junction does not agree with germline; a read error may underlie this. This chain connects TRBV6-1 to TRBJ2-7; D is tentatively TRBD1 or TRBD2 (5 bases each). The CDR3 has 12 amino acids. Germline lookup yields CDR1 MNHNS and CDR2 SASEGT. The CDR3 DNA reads TGTGCCATCAGTGGACCCGGGACCGACCAGTACTTC. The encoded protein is CAISGPGTDQYF.

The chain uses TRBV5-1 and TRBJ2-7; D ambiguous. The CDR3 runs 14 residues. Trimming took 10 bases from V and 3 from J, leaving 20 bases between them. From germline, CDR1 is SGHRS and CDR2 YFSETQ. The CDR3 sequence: CARKIRPHCYEQYF. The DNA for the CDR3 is TGCGCCCGCAAAATTCGCCCCCATTGCTACGAGCAGTACTTC.

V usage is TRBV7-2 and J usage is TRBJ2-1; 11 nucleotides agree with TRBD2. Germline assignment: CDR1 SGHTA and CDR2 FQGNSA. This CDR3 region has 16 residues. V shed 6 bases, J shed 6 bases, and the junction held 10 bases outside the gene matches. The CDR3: CASRQEGTSGSNEQFF. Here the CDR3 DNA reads TGTGCCAGCAGACAAGAAGGTACTAGCGGGAGCAATGAGCAGTTCTTC.

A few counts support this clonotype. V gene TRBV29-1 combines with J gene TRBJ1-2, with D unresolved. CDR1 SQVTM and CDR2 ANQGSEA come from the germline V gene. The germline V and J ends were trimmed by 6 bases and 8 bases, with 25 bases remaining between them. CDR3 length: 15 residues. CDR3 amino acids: CSVEGVRAEPGGYTF. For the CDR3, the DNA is TGCAGCGTCGAGGGCGTTCGGGCCGAACCCGGGGGCTACACCTTC.